This TCR beta chain comes out of a study of vaccination and CD4 T cells after COVID-19. Overall study: Six males and four females, two Hispanic, made up the convalescents. Post-diagnosis, post-COVID samples were collected after a median approximately three months, ranging 35 to 161. Whole-study findings and limits: In median terms, SARS-CoV-2-reactive clonotypes went from approximately 21 to 40, a nonsignificant rise. Spike mono-reactivity was found in 304 of the 307 vaccine-specific clones identified in convalescent patients.

TCRdb reanalysed the PCR reads using MiXCR and keeps one entry per CDR3 protein. The sample contains about 19,000 distinct CDR3 sequences, about 62% of which appear only once. This clonotype turned up a few times. Its antigen is not known. This CDR3 has 12 amino acids. V lost 4 bases and J 10 bases, leaving 8 bases between the germline ends. CDR1 SGHTA and CDR2 FQGNSA come from the germline V gene. The receptor was derived from a human donor who had recovered from COVID-19. The chain is built from TRBV7-2 and TRBJ1-6; D is uncertain. The starting material was CD4+ T cells from blood, obtained after SARS-CoV-2 vaccination. The CDR3 region is CASSYTGSPLHF. CDR3 DNA: TGTGCCAGCAGCTATACTGGATCACCCCTCCACTTT.